The 9 T cell receptor beta chains reported below all come from one sample, sequenced in a study of OX40 agonist ivuxolimab in advanced cancers. TCRdb's copy holds only in-frame clones and misses some; the assay was immunoSEQ multiplex PCR. The data show around 29,000 clones, approximately 85% seen once. The sample here was CD4+ or CD8+ T cells sorted from blood, taken in a trial of the OX40 agonist ivuxolimab. These receptors came from an adult with an advanced solid tumor such as melanoma, head and neck, liver or kidney cancer.

Notes on this clone: The identical CDR3 is also encoded by other nucleotide sequences in the sample. This sequence joins TRBV19 and TRBJ1-1; a weak D match, TRBD1 (6 bases). Germline V lookup: CDR1 LNHDA, CDR2 SQIVND (reference sequence). V gave up 5 bases and J gave up 0 bases, with 13 bases separating them. CDR3 size: 15 residues. As DNA, the CDR3 is TGTGCCAGTAGTCCTGGACAGCAGATGAACACTGAAGCTTTCTTT. It codes for CASSPGQQMNTEAFF.

This chain connects TRBV7-6 to TRBJ2-1; 8 bases are shared with TRBD1. Germline assignment: CDR1 SGHVS and CDR2 FNYEAQ. This CDR3 has 14 residues. The trim removed 5 bases at V and 6 bases at J, leaving 6 bases unmatched. The CDR3 is CASSPGGGGNEQFF. The CDR3 nucleotides read TGTGCCAGCAGCCCAGGGGGCGGTGGCAATGAGCAGTTCTTC.

The chain combines TRBV9 with TRBJ2-1; TRBD1 matches at 8 bases. Germline V gene sequence: CDR1 SGDLS, CDR2 YYNGEE. The V and J ends lost 2 bases and 7 bases, in that order; junction bases with no gene match: 5. This CDR3 region has 14 residues. DNA of the CDR3: TGTGCCAGCAGCGTCGGGACAGGATTAAATGAGCAGTTCTTC. This translates into CASSVGTGLNEQFF.

This sequence joins TRBV5-1 and TRBJ2-2; D call uncertain. Germline V gene data show CDR1 as SGHRS and CDR2 as YFSETQ. The CDR3 extends over 16 amino acids. V was trimmed by 1 base and J by 7 bases, leaving 17 bases between them. The CDR3, as DNA: TGCGCCAGCAGCTTGATCAATATTCTGGTCGGCGGGGAGCTGTTTTTT. This gives the protein CASSLINILVGGELFF.

This clone was recorded only once. The chain links TRBV19 to TRBJ1-1; a possible D gene is TRBD1 (6 bases). The CDR3 spans 14 residues. In germline, CDR1 is LNHDA, CDR2 SQIVND (reference sequence). Trimming stripped 7 bases from V and 4 bases from J, with 16 bases between. The CDR3 nucleotides read TGTGCCAGTAAATATACGGGGGGGGCCACTGAAGCTTTCTTT. Protein sequence: CASKYTGGATEAFF.

This sequence joins TRBV4-1 and TRBJ2-7; D may be TRBD2 (5 bases). CDR3 size: 15 residues. Looked up from germline, CDR1 is MGHRA and CDR2 is YSYEKL. V was cut by 2 bases and J by 0 bases, with 11 bases left in between. CDR3 DNA: TGCGCCAGCAGCCAAAAAAGCGGTACCTCCTACGAGCAGTACTTC. Amino acids: CASSQKSGTSYEQYF.

The chain is built from TRBV5-1 and TRBJ1-2, with D perhaps TRBD1 (6 bases). Trimming cost V 1 base and J 2 bases, with 21 bases left between them. This CDR3 contains 18 residues. Germline assignment: CDR1 SGHRS and CDR2 YFSETQ. CDR3 sequence: CASSLYQDRSEFNYGYTF. As DNA, the CDR3 is TGCGCCAGCAGCTTGTACCAGGACAGATCAGAGTTCAACTATGGCTACACCTTC.

The genes are TRBV28 and TRBJ1-1; D gene unclear. Trimming cost V 7 bases and J 3 bases, with 9 bases left between them. This CDR3 has 12 amino acids. Germline V gene lookup returns CDR1 MDHEN and CDR2 SYDVKM. The CDR3 loop reads CASNRVDTEAFF. CDR3 sequence (DNA): TGTGCCAGCAATAGGGTAGACACTGAAGCTTTCTTT.

V gene TRBV27 combines with J gene TRBJ1-6, with 8 bases identical to TRBD1. This CDR3 contains 15 residues. Germline V lookup: CDR1 MNHEY, CDR2 SMNVEV (reference sequence). Germline trimming cut 7 bases from V and 6 bases from J; bases unmatched to any gene: 8. CDR3 sequence: CASNIRGLGNSPLHF. The DNA for the CDR3 is TGTGCCAGCAATATCAGGGGGCTGGGTAATTCACCCCTCCACTTT.